The clone carrying this TCR beta chain showed up many times. The data are from a study of T cell repertoires in cytomegalovirus infection. Study-level background: Public signatures in TCR beta pointed to CMV infection and matching HLA type.

Germline lookup yields CDR1 MNHEY and CDR2 SVGEGT. The CDR3 runs to 15 residues. Trimming shortened V by 5 bases and J by 0 bases, and 8 bases separated the two germline ends. TCRdb ran MiXCR on the reads and lists one entry per CDR3 protein. Of some 77,000 distinct CDR3 sequences in the sample, 3% to 4.5% are singletons; the top ten hold 3.5% to 6%. The sample taken for sequencing was PBMCs. This chain uses TRBV6-2 or TRBV6-3 with TRBJ1-6; D is unclear. The sequence was obtained from a human donor in good health (CMV status not recorded). Some clones in this sample may be carry-over from other donors' samples. For the CDR3, the DNA is TGTGCCAGCAGTCAAAGAAGCTCCTATAATTCACCCCTCCACTTT. Amino acid sequence: CASSQRSSYNSPLHF.